What follows describes a single TCR beta chain. Its antigen is not identified. Germline assignment: CDR1 DFQATT and CDR2 SNEGSKA (reference sequence). This CDR3 contains 13 residues. The V and J ends lost 0 bases and 2 bases respectively, with 8 bases between them. These data come from a study of human T cells and chemical hapten exposure. Study in general: There were per-sample TCR yield variations, arising mainly from small pooled library volume differences. Regarding the study as a whole: DPC sensitization did not alter TCRs above 1 in 1000 frequency.

Time point here: pre-sensitization, week 0. Treatment reported: therapeutic diphenylcyclopropenone sensitization with weekly scalp DPC. Alopecia patients, 18 to 70 years old and DPC-suitable, served as donors. Separate cDNA molecules received unique molecular identifiers, which the library attached to them. TCRdb re-called the RACE reads with MiXCR, one entry per CDR3 protein. The sample holds 35,000 to 40,000 distinct CDR3 sequences; 8% to 11% are singletons and the top ten take approximately 6.2%. V and J are TRBV20-1 and TRBJ2-7; D is unresolved. The sample in question was whole blood, obtained in connection with sensitization to the hapten diphenylcyclopropenone (DPC). The receptor was isolated from a man aged 30 to 45 with alopecia areata. Some clones in this sample may be carry-over from other donors' samples. The CDR3 DNA reads as TGCAGTGCTAGAGAACGACGGCCCTACGAGCAGTACTTC. Protein: CSARERRPYEQYF.